These 32 T cell receptor beta chains originate from one sample sequenced in a study of CD8 T cells in Susac syndrome. Random hexamers were used to reverse transcribe an amount of about 0.45 to 1 ug RNA. MiXCR, applied by TCRdb to the immunoSEQ multiplex PCR reads, yields one record per CDR3 protein. The sample has approximately 150,000 distinct CDR3 sequences; roughly 80% are singletons. The sequenced sample consisted of CD8+ T cells from PBMCs. These receptors originate from a human donor with multiple sclerosis.

The chain couples TRBV15 to TRBJ2-1, with 9 bases matching TRBD2. The germline V gene encodes CDR1 LNHNV and CDR2 YYDKDF (reference sequence). J was trimmed by 2 bases and V by 7 bases; bases with no gene match: 6. CDR3 length: 15 residues. CDR3 region: CATNRAGGTYNEQFF. The CDR3 DNA reads TGTGCCACCAACAGGGCGGGAGGGACCTACAATGAGCAGTTCTTC.

This chain joins TRBV15 and TRBJ2-3; D is possibly TRBD2 (6 bases). Trimming left V 3 bases short and J 1 base short, with 11 bases between. The length of the CDR3 is 15 residues. Per the germline V gene, CDR1 is LNHNV and CDR2 is YYDKDF (reference sequence). The chain's CDR3 is CATSSSSVGTDTQYF. The CDR3 DNA sequence: TGTGCCACCAGCAGTTCTAGCGTGGGCACAGATACGCAGTATTTT. The complete variable domain, with remaining parts taken from reference TRBV15 and TRBJ2-3, reads DAMVIQNPRYQVTQFGKPVTLSCSQTLNHNVMYWYQQKSSQAPKLLFHYYDKDFNNEADTPDNFQSRRPNTSFCFLDIRSPGLGDTAMYLCATSSSSVGTDTQYFGPGTRLTVL.

This clonotype appeared once. This sequence joins TRBV6-5 and TRBJ1-6, with D perhaps matching TRBD1 (5 bases). The germline V gene has CDR1 MNHEY and CDR2 SVGAGI. The V end was cut by 0 bases, the J end by 8 bases, with 5 bases between. This CDR3 comprises 13 residues. This CDR3 is CASSYSGDSPLHF. The CDR3 region has the DNA TGTGCCAGCAGTTACTCAGGGGATTCACCCCTCCACTTT.

The V call is TRBV19, the J call TRBJ1-1; D is unresolved. Trimming took off 4 bases at V and 0 bases at J, with 9 bases between the two ends. Per the germline V gene, CDR1 is LNHDA and CDR2 is SQIVND (reference sequence). This CDR3 has 14 amino acids. The CDR3 coding sequence is TGTGCCAGTAGTAGAGGCAGAATGAACACTGAAGCTTTCTTT. This translates into CASSRGRMNTEAFF.

V usage is TRBV6-2 or TRBV6-3 and J usage is TRBJ2-2, with TRBD2 matching 7 bases. Germline lookup yields CDR1 MNHEY and CDR2 SVGEGT. V lost 2 bases and J lost 5; bases outside the gene matches: 14. The CDR3 length is 18 residues. The CDR3 sequence is CASSYREGSPRWTGELFF. The DNA for the CDR3 is TGTGCCAGCAGTTACAGGGAGGGGTCTCCGCGATGGACCGGGGAGCTGTTTTTT.

The V gene is TRBV12-3 or TRBV12-4, the J gene TRBJ2-3, with TRBD1 as a possible D gene (5 bases). The germline V and J ends were trimmed by 6 bases and 1 base, with 11 bases remaining between them. The CDR3 is made up of 14 amino acids. The CDR3 DNA is TGTGCCAGCAGCCCACAGGTTCGCACAGATACGCAGTATTTT. It yields the protein CASSPQVRTDTQYF.

The sample holds one count of this clonotype. The chain links TRBV20-1 to TRBJ1-6, with 10 bases aligning to TRBD1. V dropped 5 bases and J dropped 9; count of bases not matched to a gene: 10. Germline V CDR1 and CDR2: DFQATT, SNEGSKA (reference sequence). The CDR3 runs 15 residues. In nucleotides, the CDR3 is TGCAGTGCTTCTTCGGGGGACAGGGGTAGTTCACCCCTCCACTTT. It is translated as CSASSGDRGSSPLHF.

The chain has TRBV5-1 and TRBJ2-6; the D gene is possibly TRBD1 (5 bases). CDR1 is SGHRS, CDR2 YFSETQ, per germline. Trimming cost V 3 bases and J 0 bases, with 16 bases left between them. CDR3 length: 18 amino acids. In DNA, the CDR3 is TGCGCCAGCAGCTGGGCCGGAGCAGGGCCCTCTGGGGCCAACGTCCTGACTTTC. Protein product: CASSWAGAGPSGANVLTF. The full variable domain, rest sourced from reference TRBV5-1 and TRBJ2-6, is KAGVTQTPRYLIKTRGQQVTLSCSPISGHRSVSWYQQTPGQGLQFLFEYFSETQRNKGNFPGRFSGRQFSNSRSEMNVSTLELGDSALYLCASSWAGAGPSGANVLTFGAGSRLTVL.

Regarding this clonotype: This likely comes from a read error, as the CDR3 has no conserved phenylalanine or tryptophan at its end. Because the CDR3's place on the DNA is in doubt, the DNA is left out and the CDR3 is given as listed by TCRdb. The chain recombines TRBV19 with TRBJ2-1; the DNA was not compared with TRBD2, the D call given in the table. The germline gives CDR1 LNHDA, CDR2 SQIVND (reference sequence). The CDR3 is 13 residues long, ends included. CDR3 sequence reads: CASSIDQRGTLVL.

This chain joins TRBV6-6 and TRBJ2-1; D gene unclear. Germline assignment: CDR1 MNHNY and CDR2 SVGAGI (reference sequence). V was shortened by 6 bases and J by 8 bases, with 14 bases between the two germline ends. This CDR3 comprises 13 residues. As DNA, the CDR3 is TGTGCCAGCAGCCAAGACCTTACCGATGAGCAGTTCTTC. Protein product: CASSQDLTDEQFF.

This clonotype was seen only once. J is TRBJ2-1 and V is TRBV20-1, with TRBD2 identical over 12 bases. Trimming cost V 0 bases and J 14 bases; bases outside gene matches: 5. The length of the CDR3 is 13 residues. The germline V gene has CDR1 DFQATT and CDR2 SNEGSKA (reference sequence). CDR3 amino acids: CSAREASGRAEFF. CDR3 in DNA: TGCAGTGCTAGAGAAGCTAGCGGGAGGGCCGAGTTCTTC.

In its sample, this clonotype was seen once. V and J are TRBV5-1 and TRBJ1-1; 7 bases map to TRBD1. Trimming removed 0 bases from V and 0 bases from J; junction bases left unmatched: 2. The CDR3 runs to 15 residues. CDR1 SGHRS and CDR2 YFSETQ come from the germline V gene. DNA for the CDR3: TGCGCCAGCAGCTTGGTGGGACAGATGAACACTGAAGCTTTCTTT. It codes for CASSLVGQMNTEAFF. The complete variable domain, with remaining parts taken from reference TRBV5-1 and TRBJ1-1, reads KAGVTQTPRYLIKTRGQQVTLSCSPISGHRSVSWYQQTPGQGLQFLFEYFSETQRNKGNFPGRFSGRQFSNSRSEMNVSTLELGDSALYLCASSLVGQMNTEAFFGQGTRLTVV.

The rearrangement links TRBV11-3 to TRBJ1-3; D unclear. CDR1 and CDR2 from the germline V gene are SGHNT and YENEEA. Trimming took 3 bases from V and 0 from J, leaving 3 bases between them. This CDR3 is 13 amino acids long. The CDR3 here is CASSLSSGNTIYF. CDR3 in DNA: TGTGCCAGCAGCTTGAGCTCTGGAAACACCATATATTTT. The full variable domain, with the rest looked up from reference TRBV11-3 and TRBJ1-3, is EAGVVQSPRYKIIEKKQPVAFWCNPISGHNTLYWYLQNLGQGPELLIRYENEEAVDDSQLPKDRFSAERLKGVDSTLKIQPAELGDSAVYLCASSLSSGNTIYFGEGSWLTVV.

As regards this clonotype: This could be a read error, since a much larger clone is one nucleotide away. The rearrangement joins TRBV9 to TRBJ2-2; D not resolved. The CDR3 runs to 12 residues. V gave up 6 bases and J gave up 0 bases, with 3 bases separating them. Germline lookup yields CDR1 SGDLS and CDR2 YYNGEE. This CDR3 reads CASNPNTGELFF. The CDR3 DNA reads as TGTGCCAGCAACCCGAACACCGGGGAGCTGTTTTTT.

The chain links TRBV18 to TRBJ2-7; D may be TRBD2 (7 bases). The V gene lost 1 base and the J gene lost 4 bases, with 14 bases spanning the gap. Per the germline V gene, CDR1 is KGHSH and CDR2 is LQKENI. The CDR3 has 15 amino acids. In DNA form, the CDR3 reads TGTGCCAGCTCACCACGGGGGGGCAAATCGTACGAGCAGTACGTC. It yields the protein CASSPRGGKSYEQYV.

This chain links TRBV2 with TRBJ1-2; D ambiguous. The CDR3 loop spans 11 amino acids. Germline-derived CDR1 and CDR2 are SNHLY and FYNNEI. The V end was cut by 7 bases, the J end by 6 bases, with 9 bases between. DNA of the CDR3: TGTGCCAGCACAGAAATGAATGGCTACACCTTC. Its protein product is CASTEMNGYTF.

The V gene is TRBV25-1, the J gene TRBJ2-1, with D possibly TRBD2 on 6 matching bases. Germline V gene sequence: CDR1 MGHDK, CDR2 SYGVNS. The CDR3 sequence is 15 residues long. Trimming shortened V by 4 bases and J by 1 base, and 11 bases separated the two germline ends. The CDR3 DNA follows: TGTGCCAGCAGTGGGGGACTGCTGTCCTACAATGAGCAGTTCTTC. This encodes CASSGGLLSYNEQFF.

This sequence joins TRBV4-2 and TRBJ2-1; 9 nucleotides line up with TRBD2. J lost 5 bases, V lost 4 bases, and 6 bases had no gene match. This CDR3 region has 15 residues. Germline V gene sequence: CDR1 LGHNA, CDR2 YNFKEQ. CDR3 sequence (DNA): TGTGCCAGCAGCCTTATAGCGGGAGCGGACAATGAGCAGTTCTTC. Its protein is CASSLIAGADNEQFF.

This chain joins TRBV29-1 and TRBJ2-3; 10 positions match TRBD1. Losses at the gene ends were 8 bases for V and 4 bases for J; bases not matched to a gene: 12. Germline V gene lookup returns CDR1 SQVTM and CDR2 ANQGSEA. The CDR3 extends over 15 amino acids. The CDR3 is CSYPRTGGRPDTQYF. DNA of the CDR3: TGCAGCTACCCCCGGACAGGGGGTCGGCCAGATACGCAGTATTTT.

The chain is built from TRBV20-1 and TRBJ1-1; D not certain. Germline V CDR1 and CDR2: DFQATT, SNEGSKA (reference sequence). CDR3 size: 17 residues. The V end lost 0 bases, the J end lost 0 bases, and 17 bases lay between the germline ends. The CDR3 sequence is CSARDFHSVGLNTEAFF. The CDR3 bases are TGCAGTGCTAGAGATTTCCACTCCGTGGGTTTGAACACTGAAGCTTTCTTT.

The chain combines TRBV28 with TRBJ1-2; no firm D call. Germline V gene data show CDR1 as MDHEN and CDR2 as SYDVKM. This CDR3 has 17 residues. V lost 4 bases to trimming and J lost 3 bases, with 21 bases between them. The CDR3 spells CASSSLLRFRWDYGYTF. In DNA, the CDR3 is TGTGCCAGCAGTTCCCTCCTAAGGTTCCGCTGGGACTATGGCTACACCTTC.

The rearrangement joins TRBV19 to TRBJ2-1; no clear D. Trimming removed 5 bases from V and 4 bases from J, with 9 bases in between. Germline values: CDR1 LNHDA, CDR2 SQIVND (reference sequence). The CDR3 totals 13 residues. The CDR3 bases are TGTGCCAGTAGTGAAACACCGTACAATGAGCAGTTCTTC. This encodes CASSETPYNEQFF.

This sequence joins TRBV29-1 and TRBJ2-3; perhaps TRBD1 as D (5 bases). Germline CDR1 is SQVTM and CDR2 is ANQGSEA. The CDR3 loop spans 15 amino acids. V was trimmed by 7 bases and J by 5 bases, leaving 22 bases between them. This chain's CDR3 is CSAEVGRLLVDTQYF. CDR3 sequence (DNA): TGCAGCGCTGAGGTGGGGCGTTTGTTAGTAGATACGCAGTATTTT.

V and J are TRBV27 and TRBJ2-1; 8 positions match TRBD1. The germline V gene has CDR1 MNHEY and CDR2 SMNVEV (reference sequence). This CDR3 is built from 16 residues. The V gene end was trimmed by 5 bases and the J gene end by 6 bases; junction bases not matched to a gene: 12. The CDR3 reads CASSPSQGVEVNEQFF. The CDR3 coding sequence is TGTGCCAGCAGTCCATCACAGGGGGTCGAGGTCAATGAGCAGTTCTTC.

This sequence joins TRBV25-1 and TRBJ1-1; D unresolved. In germline, CDR1 is MGHDK, CDR2 SYGVNS. The V end lost 3 bases, the J end lost 3 bases, and 17 bases lay between the germline ends. This CDR3 contains 16 residues. The CDR3 sequence is CASSDREGHPYTEAFF. The DNA of the CDR3 is TGTGCCAGCAGTGATCGAGAGGGCCACCCTTACACTGAAGCTTTCTTT.

J is TRBJ1-2 and V is TRBV7-9; TRBD1 is a possible D gene (5 bases). The V end lost 5 bases, the J end lost 14 bases, and 15 bases lay between the germline ends. From germline, CDR1 is SEHNR and CDR2 FQNEAQ (reference sequence). This CDR3 has 11 residues. The CDR3 is CASSVPGPSTF. CDR3 nucleotides: TGTGCCAGCAGCGTACCGGGACCCTCGACCTTC.

The V gene is TRBV11-2, the J gene TRBJ2-3, with D unclear. The V end was cut by 5 bases, the J end by 2 bases, with 8 bases between. This CDR3 comprises 13 residues. Germline-derived CDR1 and CDR2 are SGHAT and FQNNGV. CDR3 loop: CASSPENTDTQYF. Written as DNA, the CDR3 is TGTGCCAGCAGCCCGGAAAACACAGATACGCAGTATTTT. Filled out from reference TRBV11-2 and TRBJ2-3, the complete variable domain reads EAGVAQSPRYKIIEKRQSVAFWCNPISGHATLYWYQQILGQGPKLLIQFQNNGVVDDSQLPKDRFSAERLKGVDSTLKIQPAKLEDSAVYLCASSPENTDTQYFGPGTRLTVL.

This rearrangement joins TRBV6-5 to TRBJ2-1; 9 nucleotides agree with TRBD2. CDR1 is MNHEY and CDR2 is SVGAGI in the germline V gene. The CDR3 has 16 residues. The V gene end was trimmed by 2 bases and the J gene end by 8 bases; junction bases not matched to a gene: 10. CDR3 sequence (DNA): TGTGCCAGCAGTTACCCCGCTGAGCTAGCGGGATATGAGCAGTTCTTC. Translated, it gives CASSYPAELAGYEQFF.

This chain connects TRBV3-1 to TRBJ2-2; D might be TRBD2 (6 bases). CDR3 size: 15 residues. CDR1 is LGHDT, CDR2 YNNKEL, per germline (reference sequence). Trimming removed 1 base at V and 6 bases at J, with 12 bases between. As DNA, the CDR3 is TGTGCCAGCAGCCAAGTCTCGGGGAGGTCCGGGGAGCTGTTTTTT. Translation gives CASSQVSGRSGELFF.

The chain joins TRBV2 to TRBJ2-1; TRBD2 matches at 7 bases. The J segment lost 7 bases and the V segment lost 6 bases, leaving 9 bases of the junction unmatched. The CDR3 extends over 14 amino acids. Germline V gives CDR1 SNHLY, CDR2 FYNNEI. CDR3 nucleotide sequence: TGTGCCAGCAGGAAGACTAGCCTGAAAAATGAGCAGTTCTTC. It translates to CASRKTSLKNEQFF.

This rearrangement joins TRBV28 to TRBJ1-3; 7 positions match TRBD1. Germline assignment: CDR1 MDHEN and CDR2 SYDVKM. With V trimmed by 6 bases and J by 8 bases, 19 bases remained unmatched. The CDR3 length is 17 residues. The CDR3 region has the DNA TGTGCCAGCAGCATTATTGTTTCAGGGGGTAGAAGAGACACCATATATTTT. This encodes CASSIIVSGGRRDTIYF.

The chain couples TRBV29-1 to TRBJ2-1; D possibly matches TRBD1 or TRBD2 (6 bases each). Trimming removed 5 bases at V and 9 bases at J, with 11 bases between. The germline CDR1 and CDR2 sequences are SQVTM and ANQGSEA. The CDR3 runs to 11 residues. Here the CDR3 DNA reads TGCAGCGTTCCGGGGGCTACTGAGCAGTTCTTC. Translation gives CSVPGATEQFF.